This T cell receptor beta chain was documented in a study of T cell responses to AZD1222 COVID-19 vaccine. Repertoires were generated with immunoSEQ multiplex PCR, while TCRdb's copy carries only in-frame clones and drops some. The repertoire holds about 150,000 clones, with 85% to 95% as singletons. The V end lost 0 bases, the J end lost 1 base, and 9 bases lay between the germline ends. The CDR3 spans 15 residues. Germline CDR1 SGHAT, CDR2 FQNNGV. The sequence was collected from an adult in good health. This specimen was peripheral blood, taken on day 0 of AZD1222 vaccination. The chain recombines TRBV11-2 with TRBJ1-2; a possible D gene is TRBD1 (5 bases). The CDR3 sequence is CASSLDRGHNYGYTF. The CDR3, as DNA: TGTGCCAGCAGCTTAGATCGCGGACATAACTATGGCTACACCTTC.